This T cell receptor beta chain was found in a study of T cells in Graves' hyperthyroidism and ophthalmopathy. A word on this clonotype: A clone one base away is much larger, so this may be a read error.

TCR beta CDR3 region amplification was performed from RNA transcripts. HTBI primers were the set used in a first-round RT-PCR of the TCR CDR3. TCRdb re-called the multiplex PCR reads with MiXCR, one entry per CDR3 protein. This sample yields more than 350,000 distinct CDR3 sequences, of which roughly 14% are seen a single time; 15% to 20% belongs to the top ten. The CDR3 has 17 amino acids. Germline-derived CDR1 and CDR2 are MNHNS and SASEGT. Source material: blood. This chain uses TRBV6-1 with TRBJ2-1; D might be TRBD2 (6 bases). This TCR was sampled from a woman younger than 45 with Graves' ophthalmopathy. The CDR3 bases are TGTGCCACCAGTGACACAAACATGACTAGACGAAGGAATGAGCAGTTCTTC. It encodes CATSDTNMTRRRNEQFF.